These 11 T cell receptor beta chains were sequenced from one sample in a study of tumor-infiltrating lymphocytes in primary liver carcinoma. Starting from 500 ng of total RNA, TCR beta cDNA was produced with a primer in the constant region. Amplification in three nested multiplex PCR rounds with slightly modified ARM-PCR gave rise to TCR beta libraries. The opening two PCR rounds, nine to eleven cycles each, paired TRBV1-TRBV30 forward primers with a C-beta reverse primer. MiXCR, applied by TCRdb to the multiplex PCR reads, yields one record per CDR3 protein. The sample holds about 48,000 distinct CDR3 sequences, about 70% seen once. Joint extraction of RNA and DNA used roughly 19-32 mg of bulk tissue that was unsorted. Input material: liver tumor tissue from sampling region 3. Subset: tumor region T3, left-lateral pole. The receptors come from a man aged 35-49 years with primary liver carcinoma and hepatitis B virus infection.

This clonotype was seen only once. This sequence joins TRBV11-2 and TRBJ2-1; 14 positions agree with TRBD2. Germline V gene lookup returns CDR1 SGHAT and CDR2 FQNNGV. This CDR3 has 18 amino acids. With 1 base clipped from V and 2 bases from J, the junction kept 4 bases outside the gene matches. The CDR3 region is CASSLGGLAGEPYNEQFF. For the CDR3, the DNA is TGTGCCAGCAGCTTAGGGGGACTAGCGGGAGAGCCCTACAATGAGCAGTTCTTC.

CDR3: CAISGKHGSSYEQYF. The CDR3, as DNA: TGTGCCATCAGCGGGAAGCACGGCAGCTCCTACGAGCAGTACTTC. The chain has TRBV10-3 and TRBJ2-7, with D maybe TRBD2 (5 bases). This CDR3 is built from 15 residues. Germline CDR1 and CDR2: ENHRY and SYGVKD. V lost 6 bases, J lost 0 bases, and 15 bases lay in between.

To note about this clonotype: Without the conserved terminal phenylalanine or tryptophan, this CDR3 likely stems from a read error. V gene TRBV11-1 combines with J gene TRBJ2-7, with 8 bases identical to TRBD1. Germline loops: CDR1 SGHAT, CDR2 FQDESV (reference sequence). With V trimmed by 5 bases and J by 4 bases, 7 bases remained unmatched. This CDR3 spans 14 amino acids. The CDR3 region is CASSAGRGLYEQYL. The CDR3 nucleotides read TGTGCCAGCAGCGCGGGCAGGGGGCTATACGAGCAGTACCTC.

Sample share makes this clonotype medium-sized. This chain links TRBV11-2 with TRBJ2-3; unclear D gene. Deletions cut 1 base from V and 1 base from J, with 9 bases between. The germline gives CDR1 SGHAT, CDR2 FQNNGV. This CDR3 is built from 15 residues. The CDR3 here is CASSLGVPGTDTQYF. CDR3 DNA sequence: TGTGCCAGCAGCTTAGGAGTCCCGGGCACAGATACGCAGTATTTT.

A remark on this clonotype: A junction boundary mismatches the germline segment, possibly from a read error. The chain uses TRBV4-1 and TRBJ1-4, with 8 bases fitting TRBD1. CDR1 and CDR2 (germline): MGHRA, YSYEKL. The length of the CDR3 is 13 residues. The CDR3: CASRQGQGTELFF. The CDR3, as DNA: TGCGCCAGCAGGCAAGGACAGGGTACGGAACTGTTTTTT.

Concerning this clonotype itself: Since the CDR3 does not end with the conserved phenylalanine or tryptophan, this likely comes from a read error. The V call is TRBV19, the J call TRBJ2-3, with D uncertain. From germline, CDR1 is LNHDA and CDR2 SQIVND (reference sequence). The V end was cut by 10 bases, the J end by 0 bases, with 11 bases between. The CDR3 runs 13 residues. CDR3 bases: TGTGCCACGCGAAAACCTAGCACAGATACGCAGTATCTT. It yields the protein CATRKPSTDTQYL.

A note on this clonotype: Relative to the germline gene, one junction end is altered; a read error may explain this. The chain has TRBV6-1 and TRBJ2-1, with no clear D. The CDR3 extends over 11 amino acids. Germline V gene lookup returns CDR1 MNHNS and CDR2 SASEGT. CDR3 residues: CTSSEQNEQFF. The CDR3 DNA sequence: TGCACCAGCAGTGAACAGAATGAGCAGTTCTTC.

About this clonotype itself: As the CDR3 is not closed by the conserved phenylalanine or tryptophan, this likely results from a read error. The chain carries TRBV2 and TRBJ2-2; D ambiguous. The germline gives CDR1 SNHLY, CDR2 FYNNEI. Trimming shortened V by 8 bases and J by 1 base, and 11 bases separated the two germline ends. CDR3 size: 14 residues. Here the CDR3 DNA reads TGTGCCAGCGTTAGGTCAGGGAACACCGGGGAGCTGTTTTTA. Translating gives CASVRSGNTGELFL.

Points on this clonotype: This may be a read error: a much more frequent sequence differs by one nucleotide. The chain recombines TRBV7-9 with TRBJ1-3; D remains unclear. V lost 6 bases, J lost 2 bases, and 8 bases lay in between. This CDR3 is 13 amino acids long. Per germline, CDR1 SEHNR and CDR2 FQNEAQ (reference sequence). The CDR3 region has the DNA TGTGCCAGCAGACAGACACCTGGAAACACCATATATTTT. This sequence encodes CASRQTPGNTIYF.

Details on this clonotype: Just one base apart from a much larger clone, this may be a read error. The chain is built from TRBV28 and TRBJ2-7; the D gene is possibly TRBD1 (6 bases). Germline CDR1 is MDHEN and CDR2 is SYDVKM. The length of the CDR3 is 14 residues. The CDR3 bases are TGTCCCAGTCTACCCCAGGGGTTCCCCTACGAGCAGTACTTC. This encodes CPSLPQGFPYEQYF. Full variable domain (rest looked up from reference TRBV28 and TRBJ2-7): DVKVTQSSRYLVKRTGEKVFLECVQDMDHENMFWYRQDPGLGLRLIYFSYDVKMKEKGDIPEGYSVSREKKERFSLILESASTNQTSMYLCPSLPQGFPYEQYFGPGTRLTVT.

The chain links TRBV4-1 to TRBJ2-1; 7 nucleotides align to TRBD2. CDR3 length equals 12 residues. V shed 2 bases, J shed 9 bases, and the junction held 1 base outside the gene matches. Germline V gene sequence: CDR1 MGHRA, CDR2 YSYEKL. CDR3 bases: TGCGCCAGCAGCCAAACGGGGGGTGAGCAGTTCTTC. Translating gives CASSQTGGEQFF.